Presented here are 27 T cell receptor beta chains from one specimen sequenced in a study of T cells in localized non-small cell lung cancer. TCRdb's copy holds only in-frame clones and misses some; the assay was immunoSEQ multiplex PCR. This repertoire shows approximately 29,000 clones, 78% found once; its top ten account for around a third. The sequenced sample was peripheral blood, obtained before any cancer treatment. The receptors here all came from a male donor aged 60 or over with stage II squamous cell lung carcinoma.

The rearrangement joins TRBV7-8 to TRBJ1-5, with TRBD1 as a possible D gene (5 bases). Trimming took off 1 base at V and 6 bases at J, with 7 bases between the two ends. The CDR3 sequence is 13 residues long. CDR1 and CDR2 from the germline V gene are SGHVS and FQNEAQ. CDR3 amino acids: CASSLDQGQPQHF. The CDR3 DNA reads as TGTGCCAGCAGCTTAGATCAGGGTCAGCCCCAGCATTTT.

V and J are TRBV10-3 and TRBJ1-2; 9 bases align to TRBD1. From germline, CDR1 is ENHRY and CDR2 SYGVKD. V was clipped by 6 bases and J by 7 bases; unmatched bases: 6. The CDR3 has 13 amino acids. CDR3 loop: CAIRGDRVSGYTF. CDR3 in DNA: TGTGCCATCAGGGGGGACAGGGTTTCTGGCTACACCTTC.

This clone was seen just once. The junction does not match germline at one end; this may be a read error. The rearrangement uses TRBV7-2 and TRBJ2-7; D is possibly TRBD1 (6 bases). This CDR3 comprises 16 residues. Per the germline V gene, CDR1 is SGHTA and CDR2 is FQGNSA. This CDR3 is CASSLASAGASYEQYF. CDR3 nucleotides: TGTGCCAGCAGCCTAGCTAGTGCAGGGGCATCCTACGAGCAGTACTTC.

The V gene is TRBV6-5, the J gene TRBJ1-2; TRBD1 matches 10 bases. Per the germline V gene, CDR1 is MNHEY and CDR2 is SVGAGI. Trimming at V came to 4 bases and at J to 5 bases, leaving 7 bases not matched to a gene. The CDR3 contains 15 residues. CDR3 DNA: TGTGCCAGCAGTTCCCTCCGACAGGGGGCGTATGGCTACACCTTC. Translation gives CASSSLRQGAYGYTF.

This rearrangement joins TRBV5-1 to TRBJ1-2; 10 bases are a match to TRBD1. The CDR3 runs to 14 residues. CDR1 is SGHRS, CDR2 YFSETQ, per germline. V shed 6 bases, J shed 6 bases, and the junction held 8 bases outside the gene matches. The CDR3 coding sequence is TGCGCCAGCAATCCGGGACAGGGGACCAATGGCTACACCTTC. Translated: CASNPGQGTNGYTF.

The chain has TRBV19 and TRBJ2-5, with 8 positions matching TRBD1. The CDR3 is 15 residues long. In germline, CDR1 is LNHDA, CDR2 SQIVND (reference sequence). The J segment lost 2 bases and the V segment lost 8 bases, leaving 10 bases of the junction unmatched. The CDR3: CASRTTGGRQETQYF. The CDR3 DNA reads TGTGCCAGTCGGACTACAGGGGGAAGACAAGAGACCCAGTACTTC.

DNA of the CDR3: TGTGCCAGCAGTTACTCAGGACGTGGCGCAGATACGCAGTATTTT. It yields the protein CASSYSGRGADTQYF. The rearrangement links TRBV6-6 to TRBJ2-3, with D uncertain. V was cut by 0 bases and J by 4 bases, with 11 bases left in between. The CDR3 spans 15 residues. CDR1 MNHNY and CDR2 SVGAGI come from the germline V gene (reference sequence).

The genes are TRBV5-8 and TRBJ2-1, with 9 bases identical to TRBD2. Losses at the gene ends were 4 bases for V and 6 bases for J; bases not matched to a gene: 11. CDR1 SGHTS and CDR2 YDEGEE come from the germline V gene. The CDR3 contains 16 residues. The CDR3 region has the DNA TGTGCCAGCAGCCGAGTAGCGGGAGCCCGGGTCAATGAGCAGTTCTTC. This sequence encodes CASSRVAGARVNEQFF. The whole variable domain, remainder taken from reference TRBV5-8 and TRBJ2-1, is EAGVTQSPTHLIKTRGQQATLRCSPISGHTSVYWYQQALGLGLQFLLWYDEGEERNRGNFPPRFSGRQFPNYSSELNVNALELEDSALYLCASSRVAGARVNEQFFGPGTRLTVL.

The gene calls are TRBV6-1 and TRBJ2-1, with 10 bases fitting TRBD2. The V gene's germline CDR1 is MNHNS and CDR2 SASEGT. Germline trimming cut 6 bases from V and 6 bases from J; bases unmatched to any gene: 5. CDR3 size: 14 residues. The CDR3 bases are TGTGCCAGCAGGACTATAGCGGGAGGCAATGAGCAGTTCTTC. Encoded protein: CASRTIAGGNEQFF.

The J gene is TRBJ1-2, the V gene TRBV19; D unresolved. The CDR3 is 12 residues long. The germline CDR1 and CDR2 sequences are LNHDA and SQIVND (reference sequence). V lost 0 bases to trimming and J lost 7 bases, with 6 bases between them. The CDR3 DNA reads TGTGCCAGTAGTATAGAGTTTTCTGGCTACACCTTC. Protein: CASSIEFSGYTF.

This chain links TRBV30 with TRBJ1-2, with D possibly TRBD1 on 6 matching bases. The CDR3 length is 15 residues. Germline V gene lookup returns CDR1 GTSNPN and CDR2 SVGIG (reference sequence). The ends were cut back, 7 bases at V and 0 bases at J, with 18 bases in the middle. CDR3 in amino acids: CASNTGTRTNYGYTF. CDR3 in DNA: TGTGCCTCCAACACAGGGACCCGAACTAACTATGGCTACACCTTC.

The rearrangement links TRBV5-6 to TRBJ2-3; D uncertain. V dropped 4 bases and J dropped 2 bases, with 14 bases sitting between them. Germline assignment: CDR1 SGHDT and CDR2 YYEEEE. The CDR3 totals 15 residues. In nucleotides, the CDR3 is TGTGCCAGCAGCACCGGACCCTGGGACACAGATACGCAGTATTTT. It is translated as CASSTGPWDTDTQYF.

The V gene is TRBV15, the J gene TRBJ2-7; TRBD2 agrees at 9 bases. This CDR3 is 16 amino acids long. Germline trimming cut 0 bases from V and 5 bases from J; bases unmatched to any gene: 8. Germline CDR1 reads LNHNV; CDR2 reads YYDKDF (reference sequence). CDR3: CATSRDLGGRANEQYF. In DNA form, the CDR3 reads TGTGCCACCAGCAGAGATCTTGGCGGGAGGGCCAACGAGCAGTACTTC.

The genes are TRBV5-4 and TRBJ2-2; perhaps TRBD2 as D (7 bases). CDR1 is SGHNT and CDR2 is YYREEE in the germline V gene (reference sequence). The CDR3 spans 16 residues. V dropped 3 bases and J dropped 4 bases, with 16 bases sitting between them. CDR3 sequence reads: CASSSWGGAGTGELFF. The CDR3 DNA is TGTGCCAGCAGCTCCTGGGGGGGGGCCGGCACCGGGGAGCTGTTTTTT.

The CDR3 protein is CASIDSLDTEAFF. In nucleotides, the CDR3 is TGTGCCAGCATAGACAGCCTAGACACTGAAGCTTTCTTT. The rearrangement uses TRBV6-1 and TRBJ1-1, with D perhaps TRBD1 (5 bases). This CDR3 region has 13 residues. Germline V gene sequence: CDR1 MNHNS, CDR2 SASEGT. Between the trimmed V and J ends, which lost 7 bases and 3 bases, there was a span of 12 bases.

This chain uses TRBV10-2 with TRBJ2-7; D is unresolved. The germline gives CDR1 WSHSY, CDR2 SAAADI. With 2 bases removed from V and 6 bases from J, the gap between germline ends came to 11 bases. The CDR3 runs 13 residues. CDR3 region: CASSETPMLEQYF. Here the CDR3 DNA reads TGCGCCAGCAGTGAGACCCCCATGCTCGAGCAGTACTTC.

The V call is TRBV2, the J call TRBJ2-5; 14 nucleotides agree with TRBD2. V dropped 6 bases and J dropped 1; count of bases not matched to a gene: 10. CDR1 is SNHLY, CDR2 FYNNEI, per germline. The CDR3 consists of 18 residues. CDR3 region: CASRDGTSGRRVQETQYF. DNA for the CDR3: TGTGCCAGCAGGGACGGGACTAGCGGGAGACGGGTCCAAGAGACCCAGTACTTC. Filled out from reference TRBV2 and TRBJ2-5, the complete variable domain reads EPEVTQTPSHQVTQMGQEVILRCVPISNHLYFYWYRQILGQKVEFLVSFYNNEISEKSEIFDDQFSVERPDGSNFTLKIRSTKLEDSAMYFCASRDGTSGRRVQETQYFGPGTRLLVL.

The chain couples TRBV11-2 to TRBJ2-5, with D tentatively TRBD2 (5 bases). Trimming stripped 5 bases from V and 11 bases from J, with 24 bases between. The germline V gene has CDR1 SGHAT and CDR2 FQNNGV. The CDR3 consists of 15 residues. CDR3 loop: CASSQEHPPRWEQYF. CDR3 DNA sequence: TGTGCCAGCAGCCAAGAACATCCCCCCCGGTGGGAGCAGTACTTC.

This clone was observed a single time. The chain employs TRBV11-3 and TRBJ2-3; D perhaps matches TRBD2 (5 bases). The CDR3 loop spans 14 amino acids. Germline assignment: CDR1 SGHNT and CDR2 YENEEA. V lost 4 bases to trimming and J lost 0 bases, with 8 bases between them. The CDR3 bases are TGTGCCAGCAGCTACGGCGGGAGCACAGATACGCAGTATTTT. Translating it yields CASSYGGSTDTQYF.

The chain joins TRBV7-9 to TRBJ2-1, with TRBD1 identical over 7 bases. Germline V lookup: CDR1 SEHNR, CDR2 FQNEAQ (reference sequence). This CDR3 is 12 amino acids long. V was pared by 7 bases and J by 8 bases, with 5 bases of the junction left unmatched. The CDR3 here is CASNYRGDEQFF. As DNA, the CDR3 is TGTGCCAGCAATTACAGGGGCGATGAGCAGTTCTTC.

The chain couples TRBV18 to TRBJ1-5; 8 bases line up with TRBD1. V lost 3 bases to trimming and J lost 5 bases; unmatched junction nucleotides: 6. The germline CDR1 and CDR2 sequences are KGHSH and LQKENI. The CDR3 contains 15 residues. The CDR3 sequence: CASSPPGQEYQPQHF. The CDR3, as DNA: TGTGCCAGCTCACCCCCGGGACAGGAATATCAGCCCCAGCATTTT.

The CDR3 coding sequence is TGCGCCAGCAGCCCCGCGACGGGACTCACCACAGATACGCAGTATTTT. Protein sequence: CASSPATGLTTDTQYF. The rearrangement links TRBV5-1 to TRBJ2-3; D may be TRBD2 (6 bases). Trimming shortened V by 4 bases and J by 2 bases, and 17 bases separated the two germline ends. The CDR3 sequence is 16 residues long. Germline-derived CDR1 and CDR2 are SGHRS and YFSETQ.

This clone was counted once. The V call is TRBV30, the J call TRBJ1-1, with TRBD1 matching 8 bases. Germline V gives CDR1 GTSNPN, CDR2 SVGIG (reference sequence). The CDR3 length is 16 residues. V lost 1 base to trimming and J lost 4 bases; unmatched junction nucleotides: 11. The CDR3 sequence is CAWSDPWGQARTEAFF. CDR3 DNA sequence: TGTGCCTGGAGTGACCCGTGGGGACAGGCACGCACTGAAGCTTTCTTT. Filled out from reference TRBV30 and TRBJ1-1, the complete variable domain reads SQTIHQWPATLVQPVGSPLSLECTVEGTSNPNLYWYRQAAGRGLQLLFYSVGIGQISSEVPQNLSASRPQDRQFILSSKKLLLSDSGFYLCAWSDPWGQARTEAFFGQGTRLTVV.

This chain links TRBV29-1 with TRBJ2-1; weak D call: TRBD1 (6 bases). Germline values: CDR1 SQVTM, CDR2 ANQGSEA. V lost 7 bases to trimming and J lost 9 bases, with 25 bases between them. This CDR3 spans 15 amino acids. CDR3 sequence reads: CSAGPGQNGEREQFF. The CDR3 nucleotides read TGCAGCGCTGGCCCCGGACAGAACGGTGAGCGTGAGCAGTTCTTC.

The genes are TRBV30 and TRBJ2-3, with TRBD1 identical over 9 bases. Per germline, CDR1 GTSNPN and CDR2 SVGIG (reference sequence). The CDR3 loop spans 12 amino acids. V was clipped by 5 bases and J by 3 bases; unmatched bases: 0. In DNA form, the CDR3 reads TGTGCCTGGGGACAGGGGACAGATACGCAGTATTTT. Its protein product is CAWGQGTDTQYF.

The rearrangement links TRBV13 to TRBJ2-7; 8 nucleotides line up with TRBD1. The CDR3 has 13 residues. Germline V gene lookup returns CDR1 PRHDT and CDR2 FYEKMQ (reference sequence). V lost 3 bases to trimming and J lost 7 bases; unmatched junction nucleotides: 5. The CDR3 nucleotides are TGTGCCAGCAGCTTCCGACAGGGGCGAGAGCAGTACTTC. It translates to CASSFRQGREQYF.

This clone was seen a handful of times. The rearrangement joins TRBV5-1 to TRBJ1-4; D unclear. Germline V CDR1 and CDR2: SGHRS, YFSETQ. This CDR3 comprises 14 residues. V lost 0 bases and J 5 bases, leaving 8 bases between the germline ends. CDR3 loop: CASSLGQYNEKLFF. The CDR3 DNA follows: TGCGCCAGCAGCTTGGGGCAGTACAATGAAAAACTGTTTTTT.